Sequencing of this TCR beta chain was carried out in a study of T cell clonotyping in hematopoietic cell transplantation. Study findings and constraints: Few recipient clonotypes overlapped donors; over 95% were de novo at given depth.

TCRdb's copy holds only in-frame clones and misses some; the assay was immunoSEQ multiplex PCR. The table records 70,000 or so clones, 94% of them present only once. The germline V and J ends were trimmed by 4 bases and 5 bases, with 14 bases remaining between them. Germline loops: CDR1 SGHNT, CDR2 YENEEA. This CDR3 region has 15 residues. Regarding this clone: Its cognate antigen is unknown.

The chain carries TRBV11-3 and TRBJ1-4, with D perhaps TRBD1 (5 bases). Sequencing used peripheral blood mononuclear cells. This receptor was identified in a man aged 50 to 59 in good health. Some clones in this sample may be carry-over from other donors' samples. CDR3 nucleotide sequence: TGTGCCAGCAGCTGGGGAGACAGACCAAATGAAAAACTGTTTTTT. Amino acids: CASSWGDRPNEKLFF.